This T cell receptor beta chain was sequenced for a study of identical twins. Findings of the study overall: Cord blood beta clonotypes that were abundant carried fewer insertions, and memory repertoires showed no such trend. Instead of following the same donors, the conclusions were based on cross-sectional statistical analysis.

This clonotype was observed a few times. Its matching antigen is unknown. Each donor was a healthy Caucasian. Germline V CDR1 and CDR2: MNHEY, SVGEGT. Deletions cut 2 bases from V and 2 bases from J, with 4 bases between. The CDR3 totals 12 residues. A universal primer site came from template switching; cDNA carried unique molecular identifiers. MiXCR was run by TCRdb on the 5' RACE reads, yielding one entry per CDR3 protein. The sample shows 500,000 or so distinct CDR3 sequences, 13% to 15% of them seen only once. The same sample was also studied in work on yellow fever vaccine responses in identical twins.

The V call is TRBV6-2 or TRBV6-3, the J call TRBJ2-7; unclear D gene. The material sequenced was CD4+ T cells sorted from blood. The source of this sequence is a woman aged 18-35 years in good health. CDR3 sequence: CASSYLAYEQYF. DNA for the CDR3: TGTGCCAGCAGTTACCTTGCCTACGAGCAGTACTTC.